Reported below is one T cell receptor (beta chain). Its antigen is currently not known. Base quality data are lacking; no much larger clone is found one base away. The data were obtained in a study of blood T cell repertoires in COVID-19 (dated by TCRdb to about 2020). About the study as a whole: Collaborator samples came from the United States, Italy and Spain and covered acute and convalescent phases of COVID-19. The samples were drawn from the first 160 participants of the ongoing ImmuneRACE study and from 1,200 or so subjects provided by 6 global collaborators. Where available, HLA class I and class II types were obtained from metadata supplied by the sample provider rather than from assay-based typing. Subjects who had been exposed to COVID-19, were actively infected with it, or had recovered from it provided the deeply sampled blood TCRbeta repertoires that made up the dataset. The prospective study material was composed of cDNA or gDNA derived from T cells, B-cell-depleted T cells, or PBMCs. A freely available public database, intended as a resource for researchers studying the immune response to SARS-CoV-2, is where the repertoires were released. Sample metadata almost always included a de-identified subject ID, COVID-19 status, age in years and sex. Study-level results and caveats: The amount of clinical and demographic metadata varied by source and participant and was provided uncurated.

TCRbeta CDR3 regions were amplified from genomic DNA by means of the immunoSEQ Assay, a bias-controlled multiplex PCR. The study's own analysis went as follows. Within the assay, amplification of reference gene primers was used to estimate how many nucleated cells each sample contained. To quantify the absolute abundance of each unique TCRbeta CDR3 rearrangement, sequence reads were collapsed and filtered. For each sample, productive Simpson clonality was calculated by taking the square root of Simpson's diversity index across productive rearrangements. TCRdb mirrors the immuneACCESS table, restricted to in-frame sequences. Some clones are absent from its copies; in checked studies, under half trace to an unresolved V gene, and the reason for the others is unknown. The DNA was the basis for D and trimming; V, J and clone size are from that table. The table for this sample lists 150,000 to 200,000 clones; 80% to 90% of them were counted only once. Jointly, the top ten make up about 8.2% of the sample.

Whole blood was collected in K2EDTA tubes by collaborating institutions according to the institutions' own protocols. For TCRbeta analysis, collaborator samples were shipped as frozen whole blood, as isolated PBMCs, or as DNA extracted from either sample type. The sequencing input was peripheral blood. The clonotype was recovered from a man between 60 and 75 years old with acute or convalescent COVID-19.

CDR3 loop: CASWTRGETQYF. The bases are TGTGCCAGCTGGACTAGGGGAGAGACCCAGTACTTC. The V gene is TRBV5-5 and the J gene is TRBJ2-5, with TRBD2 matching 7 junction bases. V trim: 7 bases; J trim: 4 bases; unmatched bases: 4. For CDR1 and CDR2, the germline V gene (reference sequence) lists SGHKS and YYEKEE. The CDR3, from cysteine to phenylalanine, totals 12 residues. The retained sequence is limited to the CDR3, 36 bases, with the frame set at the first base.